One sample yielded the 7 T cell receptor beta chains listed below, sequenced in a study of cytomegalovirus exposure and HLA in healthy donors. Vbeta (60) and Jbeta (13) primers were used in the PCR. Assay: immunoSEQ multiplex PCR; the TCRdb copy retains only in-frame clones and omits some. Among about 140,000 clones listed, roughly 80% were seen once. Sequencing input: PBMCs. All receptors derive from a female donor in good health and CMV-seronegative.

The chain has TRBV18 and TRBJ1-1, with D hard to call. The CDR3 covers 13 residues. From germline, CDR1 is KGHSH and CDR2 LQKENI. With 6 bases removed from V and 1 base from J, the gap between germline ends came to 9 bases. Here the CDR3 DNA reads TGTGCCAGCTCGTTAGTCCGGAACACTGAAGCTTTCTTT. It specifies CASSLVRNTEAFF.

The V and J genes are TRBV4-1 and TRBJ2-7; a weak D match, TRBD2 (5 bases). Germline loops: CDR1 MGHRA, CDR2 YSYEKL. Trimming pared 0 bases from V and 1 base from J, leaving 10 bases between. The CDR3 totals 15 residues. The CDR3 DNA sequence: TGCGCCAGCAGCCAAGAGGATCGGAGGTCCTACGAGCAGTACTTC. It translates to CASSQEDRRSYEQYF.

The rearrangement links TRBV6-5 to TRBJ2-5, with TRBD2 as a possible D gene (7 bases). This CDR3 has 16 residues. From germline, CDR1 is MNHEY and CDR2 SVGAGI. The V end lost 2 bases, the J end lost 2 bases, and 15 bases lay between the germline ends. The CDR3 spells CASSYGGARWQETQYF. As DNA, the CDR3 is TGTGCCAGCAGTTACGGGGGGGCGCGTTGGCAAGAGACCCAGTACTTC.

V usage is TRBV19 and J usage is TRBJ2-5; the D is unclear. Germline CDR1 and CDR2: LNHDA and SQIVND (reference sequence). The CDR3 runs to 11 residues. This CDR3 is CASRWQETQYF. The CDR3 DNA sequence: TGTGCGTCTCGGTGGCAAGAGACCCAGTACTTC.

CDR3 amino acids: CASSLDPGNTEAFF. The DNA for the CDR3 is TGTGCCAGCAGCTTAGATCCGGGGAACACTGAAGCTTTCTTT. This chain uses TRBV11-2 with TRBJ1-1; no reliable D call. This CDR3 has 14 residues. Germline V gene sequence: CDR1 SGHAT, CDR2 FQNNGV. Deletions cut 0 bases from V and 1 base from J, with 6 bases between.

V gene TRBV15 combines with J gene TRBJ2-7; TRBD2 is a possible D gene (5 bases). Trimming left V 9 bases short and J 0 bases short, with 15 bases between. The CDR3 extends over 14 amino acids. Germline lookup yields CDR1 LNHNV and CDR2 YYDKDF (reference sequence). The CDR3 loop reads CATSKRESSYEQYF. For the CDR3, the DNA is TGTGCCACTTCAAAGAGGGAGAGCTCCTACGAGCAGTACTTC.

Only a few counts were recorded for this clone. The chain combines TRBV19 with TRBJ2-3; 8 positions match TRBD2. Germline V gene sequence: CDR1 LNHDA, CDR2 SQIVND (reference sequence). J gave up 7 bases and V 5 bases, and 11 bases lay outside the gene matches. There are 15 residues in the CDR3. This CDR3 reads CASSGGTRGMNTQYF. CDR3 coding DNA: TGTGCCAGTAGTGGCGGGACTAGAGGAATGAATACGCAGTATTTT.